A selection of T cell receptor beta chains follows, all from one sample in a study of spatial heterogeneity in lung cancer. TCRdb used MiXCR to reprocess the 5' RACE reads, holding one entry per CDR3 protein. The top ten clones hold approximately 40% of a sample with about 47,000 distinct CDR3 sequences, 6% to 8.5% of them seen once. This sample comprised PBMCs, obtained at follow-up. Receptors originate from a female donor with early-stage non-small cell lung cancer. Each CDR3 is given with its conserved first and last residue. Each record gives: clone size, J gene, V gene, D gene, CDR3 protein, CDR3 DNA. The D gene is left open where the match is weak. Rows give clone size only sometimes, using once, few, many, or a class for an expanded clone.

many,TRBJ2-2,TRBV2,-,CASSDGGFINTGELFF,TGTGCCAGCAGTGACGGGGGATTCATTAACACCGGGGAGCTGTTTTTT
few,TRBJ2-5,TRBV24-1,TRBD2,CATSDPGLDQETQYF,TGTGCCACCAGTGATCCCGGACTAGATCAAGAGACCCAGTACTTC
many,TRBJ2-5,TRBV3-1,-,CASSQDEKTQYF,TGTGCCAGCAGCCAAGATGAGAAGACCCAGTACTTC
few,TRBJ1-3,TRBV3-1,-,CASSQATTRHSGNTIYF,TGTGCCAGCAGCCAAGCGACAACTCGACACTCTGGAAACACCATATATTTT
many,TRBJ2-1,TRBV5-1,TRBD2,CASSLLAGTSGRSSYNEQFF,TGCGCCAGCAGCCTGCTGGCTGGGACTAGCGGGAGGAGCTCCTACAATGAGCAGTTCTTC
few,TRBJ2-2,TRBV20-1,-,CSAGGLEGDGELFF,TGCAGTGCTGGGGGTCTCGAAGGGGACGGGGAGCTGTTTTTT
many,TRBJ2-7,TRBV24-1,-,CATSGGGDPYEQYF,TGTGCCACCAGTGGGGGTGGGGACCCCTACGAGCAGTACTTC
few,TRBJ2-4,TRBV6-5,-,CASGKGRTNIQYF,TGTGCCAGCGGAAAGGGACGGACAAACATTCAGTACTTC
many,TRBJ1-2,TRBV5-1,-,CASSLRDASYGYTF,TGCGCCAGCAGCTTGCGAGACGCATCCTATGGCTACACCTTC
many,TRBJ2-7,TRBV29-1,-,CSVTGEGYEQYF,TGCAGCGTTACGGGGGAAGGCTACGAGCAGTACTTC
many,TRBJ2-5,TRBV7-2,-,CASTPGQPSQTQYF,TGTGCCAGCACCCCAGGACAGCCCTCACAGACCCAGTACTTC
many,TRBJ2-1,TRBV7-2,TRBD2,CASSSTSGTTYNEQFF,TGTGCCAGCAGCTCGACTAGCGGGACTACCTACAATGAGCAGTTCTTC
many,TRBJ2-3,TRBV6-2/TRBV6-3,TRBD2,CASSQASGGISDTQYF,TGTGCCAGCAGCCAGGCTAGCGGGGGGATTTCAGATACGCAGTATTTT
few,TRBJ1-5,TRBV10-3,-,CAISAGTRSNQPQHF,TGTGCCATCAGTGCCGGGACCAGGTCTAATCAGCCCCAGCATTTT
-,TRBJ1-6,TRBV7-2,TRBD1,CASKYRDRVSPLHF,TGTGCCAGCAAATATCGGGACAGGGTTTCACCCCTCCACTTT
-,TRBJ2-3,TRBV11-2,TRBD2,CASSLGRGADTQYF,TGTGCCAGCAGCTTAGGCCGGGGGGCAGATACGCAGTATTTT
-,TRBJ1-2,TRBV12-3/TRBV12-4,-,CASSSTGKWYYGYTF,TGTGCCAGCAGTTCCACAGGGAAATGGTACTATGGCTACACCTTC